Below, one T cell receptor beta chain is given with its context. Its antigen is unidentified. Germline CDR1 and CDR2: MNHNS and SASEGT. Trimming at V came to 2 bases and at J to 4 bases, leaving 4 bases not matched to a gene. The CDR3 has 15 residues. The sample is drawn from a study of cytomegalovirus exposure and HLA in healthy donors. Study-level information: Some 85 million unique TCRs, all from HLA-typed donors, were included in an early release of the data. The Caucasian-associated ancestry cluster contained approximately 81% of the approximately 410 genotyped donors.

PCR was performed using 60 Vbeta and 13 Jbeta primers. TCRdb's copy holds only in-frame clones and misses some; the assay was immunoSEQ multiplex PCR. The profile shows some 140,000 clones, about 76% of them singletons. Study-wide results and limits: Confirmation in vitro established that three CMV-associated chains were specific for CMV antigens.

The sequence derives from a man aged 25 to 45 in good health and CMV-seropositive. Material for sequencing was PBMCs. The rearrangement uses TRBV6-1 and TRBJ2-3; TRBD2 matches 9 bases. The CDR3 DNA is TGTGCCAGCAGTGAACTAGCGGGAATACCAGATACGCAGTATTTT. Translated, it gives CASSELAGIPDTQYF.